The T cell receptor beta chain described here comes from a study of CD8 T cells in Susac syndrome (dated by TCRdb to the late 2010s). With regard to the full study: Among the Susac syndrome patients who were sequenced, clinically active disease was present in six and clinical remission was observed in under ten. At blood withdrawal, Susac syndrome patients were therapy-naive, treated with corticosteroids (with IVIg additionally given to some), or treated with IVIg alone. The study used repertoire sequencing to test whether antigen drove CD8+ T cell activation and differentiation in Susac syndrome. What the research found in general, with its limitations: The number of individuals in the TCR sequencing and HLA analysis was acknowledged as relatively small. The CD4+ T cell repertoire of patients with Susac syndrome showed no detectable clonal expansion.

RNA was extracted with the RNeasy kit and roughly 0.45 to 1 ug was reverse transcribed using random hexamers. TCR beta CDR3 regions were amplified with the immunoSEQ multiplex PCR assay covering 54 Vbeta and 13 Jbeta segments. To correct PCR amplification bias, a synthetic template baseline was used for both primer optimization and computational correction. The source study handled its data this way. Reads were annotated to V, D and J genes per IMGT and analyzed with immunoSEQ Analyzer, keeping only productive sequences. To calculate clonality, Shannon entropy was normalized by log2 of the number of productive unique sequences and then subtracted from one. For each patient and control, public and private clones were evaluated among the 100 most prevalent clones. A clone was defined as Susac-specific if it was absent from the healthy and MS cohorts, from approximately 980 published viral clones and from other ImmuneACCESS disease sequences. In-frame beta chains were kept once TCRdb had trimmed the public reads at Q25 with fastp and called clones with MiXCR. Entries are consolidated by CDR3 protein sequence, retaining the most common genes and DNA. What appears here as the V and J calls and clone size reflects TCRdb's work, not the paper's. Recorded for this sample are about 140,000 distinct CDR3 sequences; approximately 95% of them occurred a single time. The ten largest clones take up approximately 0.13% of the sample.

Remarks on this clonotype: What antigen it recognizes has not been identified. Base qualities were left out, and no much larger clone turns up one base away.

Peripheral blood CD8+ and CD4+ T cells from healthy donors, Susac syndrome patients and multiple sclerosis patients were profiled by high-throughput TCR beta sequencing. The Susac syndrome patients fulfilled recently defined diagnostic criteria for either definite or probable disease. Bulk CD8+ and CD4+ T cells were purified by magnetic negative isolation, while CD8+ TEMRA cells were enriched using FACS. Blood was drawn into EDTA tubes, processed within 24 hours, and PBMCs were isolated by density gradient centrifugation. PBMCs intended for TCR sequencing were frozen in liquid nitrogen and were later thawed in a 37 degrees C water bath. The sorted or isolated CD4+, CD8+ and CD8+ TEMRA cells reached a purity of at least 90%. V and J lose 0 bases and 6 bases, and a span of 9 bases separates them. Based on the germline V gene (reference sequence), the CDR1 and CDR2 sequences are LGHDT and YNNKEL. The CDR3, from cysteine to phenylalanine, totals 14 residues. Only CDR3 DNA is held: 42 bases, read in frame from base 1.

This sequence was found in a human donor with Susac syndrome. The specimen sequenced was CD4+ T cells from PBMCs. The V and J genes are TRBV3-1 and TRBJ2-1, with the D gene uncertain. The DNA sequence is TGTGCCAGCAGCCAAGATCTTGTCCTCAATGAGCAGTTCTTC. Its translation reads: CASSQDLVLNEQFF.